This is a list of T cell receptor beta chains from one sample in a study of Graves' ophthalmopathy and Graves' hyperthyroidism. TCRdb analysed the multiplex PCR reads with MiXCR anew, one entry per CDR3 protein. The sample records about 700,000 distinct CDR3 sequences, approximately 40% being singletons. The specimen sequenced was peripheral blood. These receptors were taken from an adult man with Graves' ophthalmopathy. Both conserved end residues are part of each CDR3. D genes are given only for firm matches.

length,D,V,J,CDR3
16,TRBD1,TRBV7-9,TRBJ1-1,CASSLATPRTGQGTFF
13,NA,TRBV24-1,TRBJ1-5,CASSVAKNQPQHF
11,NA,TRBV20-1,TRBJ2-5,CSGSREETQYF
17,TRBD1,TRBV6-5,TRBJ1-2,CASSSGQGAGSNYGYTF
11,NA,TRBV25-1,TRBJ2-2,CASIETGELFF
13,NA,TRBV28,TRBJ1-1,CASSERGRSEAFF
16,TRBD2,TRBV5-1,TRBJ2-7,CASSDNPSGASYEQYF
16,TRBD1,TRBV24-1,TRBJ1-5,CASSSTGTGRYQPQHF
14,NA,TRBV20-1,TRBJ2-7,CSARPPGAGPEQYF
13,TRBD1,TRBV20-1,TRBJ1-5,CSAIRTGNQPQHF
15,NA,TRBV10-2,TRBJ2-2,CASSDGLGRDGELFF
11,TRBD2,TRBV7-9,TRBJ2-7,CASSVSSGGYF
14,NA,TRBV7-9,TRBJ1-2,CASTSGSIVYGYTF
15,TRBD1,TRBV9,TRBJ2-7,CASSPTGVFSYEQYF
12,NA,TRBV7-9,TRBJ2-7,CASSQNSDEQYF
17,TRBD1,TRBV24-1,TRBJ2-5,CATSDPGTGGMWETQYF
12,NA,TRBV12-5,TRBJ1-6,CASGLVNSPLHF
16,NA,TRBV25-1,TRBJ2-2,CASKGWGAGGTGELFF
13,NA,TRBV7-9,TRBJ1-1,CASSSLDREEAFF
13,TRBD2,TRBV20-1,TRBJ2-7,CSALAGGSYEQYF
14,NA,TRBV7-8,TRBJ2-2,CASSLGLSTGELFF
13,NA,TRBV6-1,TRBJ1-1,CASSYPLRTEAFF
14,TRBD1,TRBV7-2,TRBJ1-2,CASTPDRGNYGYTF
16,NA,TRBV5-5,TRBJ1-4,CASSLVQGATNEKLFF
14,NA,TRBV10-3,TRBJ2-5,CAIMGEAGTGTQYF
13,NA,TRBV2,TRBJ2-5,CAGHRDAQETQYF
15,NA,TRBV20-1,TRBJ2-7,CSARDPLAASYEQYF
15,TRBD1,TRBV2,TRBJ2-5,CASSEGVGQQETQYF
14,NA,TRBV2,TRBJ1-5,CASSSMTANQPQHF
15,TRBD1,TRBV20-1,TRBJ1-5,CSANRGPLSNQPQHF
13,TRBD1,TRBV7-6,TRBJ2-7,CASSYFTGDEQYF